Listed below are T cell receptor beta chains from one sample, sequenced in a study of T cell responses to AZD1222 COVID-19 vaccine. Repertoires were generated with immunoSEQ multiplex PCR, while TCRdb's copy carries only in-frame clones and drops some. The repertoire consists of roughly 130,000 clones, with around nine tenths occurring once and the leading ten covering approximately 2.8%. Specimen: peripheral blood, collected on day 0 of AZD1222 vaccination. The receptors stem from an adult in good health. The CDR3 runs from the conserved cysteine through the conserved F or W. Each record gives: clone size, V gene, J gene, D gene, CDR3 protein, CDR3 DNA. A D gene is named only where the DNA matches it firmly. Clone size is not always given. Where it is, it says once, few, many or a class for expanded clones.

once	TRBV28	TRBJ1-2	TRBD1	CASRTPGGRNYGYTF	TGTGCCAGCAGGACGCCAGGGGGCAGGAACTATGGCTACACCTTC
NA	TRBV7-2	TRBJ2-5	NA	CASSLYGAQETQYF	TGTGCCAGCAGCTTATATGGTGCTCAAGAGACCCAGTACTTC
NA	TRBV7-2	TRBJ2-2	TRBD2	CASSGGLAVNTGELFF	TGTGCCAGCAGCGGCGGACTAGCGGTTAACACCGGGGAGCTGTTTTTT
NA	TRBV19	TRBJ2-7	TRBD1	CASSSGTGSYEQYF	TGTGCCAGTAGCTCCGGGACAGGGAGCTACGAGCAGTACTTC
NA	TRBV2	TRBJ1-2	TRBD1	CASLNDRVGGYTF	TGTGCCAGCCTTAACGACAGGGTGGGAGGCTACACCTTC
NA	TRBV2	TRBJ2-3	NA	CASSDFPGSGDTQYF	TGTGCCAGCAGTGACTTCCCAGGATCTGGAGATACGCAGTATTTT
NA	TRBV12-3/TRBV12-4	TRBJ2-3	NA	CASSLASTDTQYF	TGTGCCAGCAGTTTAGCTAGTACAGATACGCAGTATTTT
once	TRBV27	TRBJ1-4	NA	CASTPGSATNEKLFF	TGTGCCAGCACCCCCGGCAGTGCAACTAATGAAAAACTGTTTTTT
NA	TRBV24-1	TRBJ2-5	NA	CATSDTGQETQYF	TGTGCCACCAGTGATACGGGCCAAGAGACCCAGTACTTC
NA	TRBV5-1	TRBJ2-7	TRBD2	CASSYLAGENGPGEQYF	TGCGCCAGCAGCTACCTAGCGGGAGAGAATGGCCCGGGCGAGCAGTACTTC
NA	TRBV27	TRBJ2-3	NA	CATKRGEAHTDTQYF	TGTGCCACCAAAAGGGGGGAAGCACACACAGATACGCAGTATTTT
NA	TRBV27	TRBJ2-7	NA	CASRAGGAPPSYEQYF	TGTGCCAGCAGAGCTGGTGGGGCACCCCCCTCCTACGAGCAGTACTTC
NA	TRBV2	TRBJ2-4	TRBD1	CASSERGLAKNIQYF	TGTGCCAGCAGTGAAAGGGGGCTAGCCAAAAACATTCAGTACTTC
NA	TRBV12-3/TRBV12-4	TRBJ1-2	NA	CASSQRDTYGYTF	TGTGCCAGCAGCCAGAGGGATACTTACGGCTACACCTTC